This T cell receptor (beta chain) comes out of a study of shared clonotypes between healthy human individuals. On the study more broadly: Plates per donor: three CD4 naive, three CD4 memory, two CD8 naive, one CD8 memory. Study results and limitations: When compared with the clonotypes that were shared by all four sorted-subset donors, the non-shared clonotypes turned out to have lower generation probabilities.

CD45RO-negative CD8 cells positively selected for CCR7 made up the naive population, which excluded terminally differentiated effector memory CD45RA+ cells. Replicate PCRs from sorted subsets contained around 200 ng DNA, which is some 32,000 T cell genomes. Data came from immunoSEQ multiplex PCR; TCRdb stores just in-frame clones and leaves some out. The table records more than 2 million clones, around 96% of them present only once. In regard to this clone: What it binds is not known.

Trimming cost V 2 bases and J 5 bases, with 9 bases left between them. Per germline, CDR1 LGHNT and CDR2 FRNRAP. CDR3 length: 13 residues. The TCR was taken from a man between 18 and 35 years old in good health. The sequenced sample consisted of naive CD8+ T cells sorted from blood. The chain couples TRBV12-5 to TRBJ1-1; D call uncertain. The DNA for the CDR3 is TGTGCTAGTGGTTTGCCCCTGAGTACTGAAGCTTTCTTT. Its translation: CASGLPLSTEAFF.